Listed below are T cell receptor beta chains from one sample, sequenced in a study of blood T cells in healthy people across ages. TCRdb reprocessed the 5' RACE reads via MiXCR and lists one record per CDR3 protein. Of about 900,000 distinct CDR3 sequences detected, 40% to 60% appear once; the ten largest clones hold 13%. Sequenced sample: blood. These receptors were taken from a man younger than 40 in good health. The CDR3 runs from the conserved cysteine through the conserved F or W. A D gene is named only where the DNA matches it firmly. Only part of the rows carry a size: once, few, many, or a class if the clone is expanded.

j_call v_call d_call clone_size cdr3_nt cdr3_aa
TRBJ2-1 TRBV4-3 NA NA TGCGCCAGCAGCCAAGTTCGACAGAACAATGAGCAGTTCTTC CASSQVRQNNEQFF
TRBJ1-4 TRBV20-1 NA few TGCAGTGCACATAACGACAGAACAACTAATGAAAAACTGTTTTTT CSAHNDRTTNEKLFF
TRBJ2-7 TRBV7-2 TRBD1 few TGTGCCAGCAGCTTAGCGGGGGACAGGGGAAACGAGCAGTACTTC CASSLAGDRGNEQYF
TRBJ2-5 TRBV7-9 NA NA TGTGCCAGCAGCTTCTTGCAGCTGGCAAGAGAGACCCAGTACTTC CASSFLQLARETQYF
TRBJ2-5 TRBV2 NA few TGTGCCAGCAGTGTCGGTAGTATAGAGACCCAGTACTTC CASSVGSIETQYF
TRBJ1-1 TRBV29-1 NA few TGCAGCGCTTCGCGGCAGTACACTGAAGCTTTCTTT CSASRQYTEAFF
TRBJ2-3 TRBV7-2 NA many TGTGCCAGCAGCGCCTACACAGATACGCAGTATTTT CASSAYTDTQYF
TRBJ2-7 TRBV11-2 NA NA TGTGCCAGCAGCTTAGAGCTTCGACCTAGCTCCTACGAGCAGTACTTC CASSLELRPSSYEQYF
TRBJ2-1 TRBV27 NA NA TGTGCCAGCAGTTCCGGTTCCCCCGGGATGGAGACCCAGTTCTTC CASSSGSPGMETQFF
TRBJ1-6 TRBV7-9 NA NA TGTGCCAGCACCCAATCCGGGCTCGGGAATTCACCCCTCCACTTT CASTQSGLGNSPLHF
TRBJ2-7 TRBV29-1 NA NA TGCAGCGTCAAGACTCGTGCGACCTACGAGCGGTACTTC CSVKTRATYERYF
TRBJ2-3 TRBV7-2 TRBD2 NA TGTGCCAGCAGCTTAAGGACTAGCGGCCCCACAGATACGCAGTATTTT CASSLRTSGPTDTQYF
TRBJ1-2 TRBV12-3/TRBV12-4 NA NA TGTGCCAGCAGTACAGGTTCTTCTAGCTATGGCTACACCTTC CASSTGSSSYGYTF
TRBJ2-1 TRBV7-2 TRBD2 NA TGTGCCAGCAGCAACCTAGCGGGGGAATACAATGAGCAGTTCTTC CASSNLAGEYNEQFF
TRBJ1-2 TRBV28 NA NA TGTGCCAGCAATCCAGGGAAAGGCTACACCTTC CASNPGKGYTF
TRBJ1-2 TRBV6-5 TRBD1 NA TGTGCCAGCAGTTACTCGACAGGGCATGGCTACACCTTC CASSYSTGHGYTF
TRBJ1-6 TRBV4-1 TRBD1 NA TGCGCCAGCAGCCAAGATCGGACAGGGTTGGATTCACCCCTCCACTTT CASSQDRTGLDSPLHF
TRBJ2-7 TRBV20-1 NA NA TGCAGTGCTAAGGGCAGGCTCTCCTACGAGCAGTACTTC CSAKGRLSYEQYF